Following are 29 T cell receptor beta chains from one sample sequenced in a study of cytomegalovirus exposure and HLA in healthy donors. This PCR relied on a set of 60 Vbeta primers and 13 Jbeta primers. Here immunoSEQ multiplex PCR was the method, and the copy in TCRdb shows in-frame clones only, minus some. The sample has 150,000 to 200,000 clones, around 72% seen once. Sequenced sample: PBMCs. These receptors originate from a woman aged 40 to 49 in good health and CMV-seropositive.

The V call is TRBV19, the J call TRBJ2-1; a weak D match, TRBD2 (7 bases). V was clipped by 7 bases and J by 9 bases, with 16 bases between them. This CDR3 region has 13 residues. The germline V gene encodes CDR1 LNHDA and CDR2 SQIVND (reference sequence). CDR3 loop: CASTPGGPVEQFF. The CDR3 region has the DNA TGTGCCAGTACCCCCGGGGGGCCCGTTGAGCAGTTCTTC. Full variable domain (missing parts from reference TRBV19 and TRBJ2-1): DGGITQSPKYLFRKEGQNVTLSCEQNLNHDAMYWYRQDPGQGLRLIYYSQIVNDFQKGDIAEGYSVSREKKESFPLTVTSAQKNPTAFYLCASTPGGPVEQFFGPGTRLTVL.

The table lists this clone with a few counts. This chain connects TRBV30 to TRBJ1-1, with 9 bases matching TRBD1. The CDR3 runs 14 residues. Germline V lookup: CDR1 GTSNPN, CDR2 SVGIG (reference sequence). Trimming removed 3 bases from V and 8 bases from J; junction bases left unmatched: 10. The CDR3 bases are TGTGCCTGGAGACGGACAGGGGAAGGTGCCGAAGCTTTCTTT. This encodes CAWRRTGEGAEAFF.

The rearrangement links TRBV19 to TRBJ1-1; 8 bases agree with TRBD1. Unmatched junction bases numbered 3, after V lost 9 bases and J lost 0 bases. Germline-derived CDR1 and CDR2 are LNHDA and SQIVND (reference sequence). CDR3 length: 13 residues. This CDR3 reads CASTDRVNTEAFF. The CDR3 nucleotides are TGTGCCAGCACGGACAGGGTGAACACTGAAGCTTTCTTT.

This chain uses TRBV5-6 with TRBJ1-2, with TRBD1 matching over 7 bases. With V trimmed by 2 bases and J by 8 bases, 6 bases remained unmatched. This CDR3 contains 13 residues. Germline V gene lookup returns CDR1 SGHDT and CDR2 YYEEEE. The CDR3 spells CASSLPSGQGYTF. The CDR3 bases are TGTGCCAGCAGCTTACCATCGGGACAGGGCTACACCTTC.

The CDR3 coding sequence is TGTGCCAGCAGCGTAGGGGCGGACAGATTGAACACTGAAGCTTTCTTT. The encoded protein is CASSVGADRLNTEAFF. The chain is built from TRBV9 and TRBJ1-1, with D tentatively TRBD1 (6 bases). This CDR3 region has 16 residues. Germline CDR1 SGDLS, CDR2 YYNGEE. Trimming removed 0 bases from V and 0 bases from J, with 12 bases in between.

This chain uses TRBV6-1 with TRBJ2-2; TRBD1 matches 7 bases. There are 17 residues in the CDR3. Germline V gives CDR1 MNHNS, CDR2 SASEGT. The junction had 8 bases not matched to a gene; V was cut back by 4 bases and J by 0 bases. This chain's CDR3 is CASSGTSGTANTGELFF. In nucleotides, the CDR3 is TGTGCCAGCAGTGGGACGTCCGGGACAGCGAACACCGGGGAGCTGTTTTTT.

The V gene is TRBV5-6, the J gene TRBJ2-7; a possible D gene is TRBD1 (6 bases). V lost 0 bases, J lost 3 bases, and 13 bases lay in between. CDR1 is SGHDT and CDR2 is YYEEEE in the germline V gene. This CDR3 is built from 15 residues. This CDR3 reads CASSLVTDSHYEQYF. The DNA for the CDR3 is TGTGCCAGCAGCTTGGTAACGGACAGCCACTACGAGCAGTACTTC.

The chain uses TRBV2 and TRBJ2-5, with 9 bases identical to TRBD2. The length of the CDR3 is 16 residues. The V segment lost 1 base and the J segment 2 bases; nucleotides outside the gene matches: 5. The germline V gene has CDR1 SNHLY and CDR2 FYNNEI. The CDR3 spells CASSEGAAGGQETQYF. The CDR3 bases are TGTGCCAGCAGTGAAGGGGCAGCGGGGGGACAAGAGACCCAGTACTTC.

The chain is built from TRBV4-1 and TRBJ1-2; D is unclear. V was cut by 3 bases and J by 3 bases, with 17 bases left in between. Germline assignment: CDR1 MGHRA and CDR2 YSYEKL. The CDR3 totals 16 residues. The CDR3 protein is CASSQVGTDSYYGYTF. The CDR3 DNA follows: TGCGCCAGCAGCCAGGTGGGCACAGATTCCTACTATGGCTACACCTTC.

The rearrangement links TRBV19 to TRBJ2-3; a possible D gene is TRBD2 (5 bases). V was shortened by 4 bases and J by 0 bases, with 8 bases between the two germline ends. The germline V gene has CDR1 LNHDA and CDR2 SQIVND (reference sequence). The CDR3 contains 14 residues. The CDR3 DNA reads TGTGCCAGTAGTAGCGGGCCAAGCACAGATACGCAGTATTTT. Translated: CASSSGPSTDTQYF.

The CDR3 sequence is CASRGQGGNTEAFF. In DNA form, the CDR3 reads TGTGCCAGCAGAGGACAGGGTGGAAACACTGAAGCTTTCTTT. The genes are TRBV6-5 and TRBJ1-1, with TRBD1 identical over 8 bases. Germline V gene data show CDR1 as MNHEY and CDR2 as SVGAGI. The CDR3 runs to 14 residues. Trimming cost V 6 bases and J 2 bases; bases outside gene matches: 5.

V and J are TRBV29-1 and TRBJ2-1; D is perhaps TRBD1 (5 bases). CDR3 length: 13 residues. Per the germline V gene, CDR1 is SQVTM and CDR2 is ANQGSEA. Trimming took 5 bases from V and 6 from J, leaving 14 bases between them. The CDR3 spells CSVSGREVNEQFF. CDR3 coding DNA: TGCAGCGTTTCTGGCAGGGAAGTCAATGAGCAGTTCTTC.

CDR3 sequence: CASSSGGNQPQHF. In DNA, the CDR3 is TGTGCCAGCAGCTCCGGGGGCAATCAGCCCCAGCATTTT. The rearrangement links TRBV7-8 to TRBJ1-5; the D is unclear. Germline lookup yields CDR1 SGHVS and CDR2 FQNEAQ. The germline V and J ends were trimmed by 4 bases and 2 bases, with 6 bases remaining between them. The CDR3 sequence is 13 residues long.

The chain joins TRBV4-2 to TRBJ2-7; 12 bases fit TRBD2. The CDR3 extends over 14 amino acids. V shed 6 bases, J shed 6 bases, and the junction held 6 bases outside the gene matches. Germline V gives CDR1 LGHNA, CDR2 YNFKEQ. The CDR3, as DNA: TGTGCCAGCAGTCGGACTAGCGGGGAAAGCGAGCAGTACTTC. Protein: CASSRTSGESEQYF.

This chain joins TRBV6-1 and TRBJ1-2; 8 positions agree with TRBD1. The CDR3 extends over 13 amino acids. After removal of 5 bases from V and 4 bases from J, the junction contained 3 bases not matched to a gene. Germline values: CDR1 MNHNS, CDR2 SASEGT. This CDR3 is CASSPGGSYGYTF. CDR3 nucleotide sequence: TGTGCCAGCAGTCCAGGGGGCTCCTATGGCTACACCTTC.

The V gene is TRBV7-2, the J gene TRBJ2-7, with TRBD2 matching over 9 bases. The J segment lost 2 bases and the V segment lost 7 bases, leaving 3 bases of the junction unmatched. Germline V lookup: CDR1 SGHTA, CDR2 FQGNSA. The CDR3 consists of 13 residues. In nucleotides, the CDR3 is TGTGCCAGCAATCTAGCGGGGACCTACGAGCAGTACTTC. It specifies CASNLAGTYEQYF.

The chain employs TRBV5-1 and TRBJ1-4, with D possibly being TRBD1 (5 bases). V was trimmed by 4 bases and J by 7 bases, leaving 11 bases between them. Germline V lookup: CDR1 SGHRS, CDR2 YFSETQ. The CDR3 contains 13 residues. The CDR3 coding sequence is TGCGCCAGCAGCCCGGGCGACAGTGAAAAACTGTTTTTT. This gives the protein CASSPGDSEKLFF.

This clone showed up just once. The chain uses TRBV11-2 and TRBJ2-7, with a weak D call TRBD1 (6 bases). Germline lookup yields CDR1 SGHAT and CDR2 FQNNGV. The CDR3 consists of 14 residues. V lost 5 bases and J lost 4, with 15 bases in between. CDR3 loop: CASSLQGFVYEQYF. The CDR3 DNA is TGTGCCAGCAGCCTACAGGGTTTTGTTTACGAGCAGTACTTC.

The chain joins TRBV30 to TRBJ1-2, with 9 bases aligning to TRBD1. Germline trimming cut 2 bases from V and 4 bases from J; bases unmatched to any gene: 8. CDR1 GTSNPN and CDR2 SVGIG come from the germline V gene (reference sequence). This CDR3 spans 15 amino acids. CDR3 nucleotide sequence: TGTGCCTGGAGTCAAGGACAGGGGTTAATCTATGGCTACACCTTC. Translated, it gives CAWSQGQGLIYGYTF.

This rearrangement joins TRBV18 to TRBJ2-1; maybe TRBD2 (5 bases). The CDR3 runs 13 residues. With 2 bases removed from V and 3 bases from J, the gap between germline ends came to 5 bases. Germline CDR1 and CDR2: KGHSH and LQKENI. The CDR3, as DNA: TGTGCCAGCTCACCAGACTACTACAATGAGCAGTTCTTC. Translated, it gives CASSPDYYNEQFF.

The chain links TRBV27 to TRBJ1-6; D might be TRBD1 (6 bases). Germline V gene data show CDR1 as MNHEY and CDR2 as SMNVEV (reference sequence). The CDR3 runs 19 residues. V was clipped by 5 bases and J by 0 bases, with 20 bases between them. The DNA of the CDR3 is TGTGCCAGCAGTCCCCGCCGGGACAACCGAAGCTCCTATAATTCACCCCTCCACTTT. This codes for CASSPRRDNRSSYNSPLHF.

The chain combines TRBV6-1 with TRBJ1-2; D possibly corresponds to TRBD1 (5 bases). The CDR3 covers 13 residues. The germline gives CDR1 MNHNS, CDR2 SASEGT. Trimming stripped 1 base from V and 4 bases from J, with 7 bases between. The CDR3 DNA follows: TGTGCCAGCAGTGAAGGGGGCGTCTATGGCTACACCTTC. This translates into CASSEGGVYGYTF.

The rearrangement links TRBV5-1 to TRBJ2-3; TRBD1 is a possible D gene (6 bases). V was cut by 7 bases and J by 2 bases, with 14 bases left in between. The CDR3 runs to 14 residues. Germline V CDR1 and CDR2: SGHRS, YFSETQ. The CDR3 nucleotides are TGCGCCAGCCGCCCCCAGGGGCACACAGATACGCAGTATTTT. Protein: CASRPQGHTDTQYF.

The chain combines TRBV2 with TRBJ2-3; D remains unclear. Trimming removed 10 bases at V and 0 bases at J, with 11 bases between. Germline V gives CDR1 SNHLY, CDR2 FYNNEI. CDR3 length equals 13 residues. The CDR3 nucleotides read TGTGCCACTCCGGGTGGGAGCACAGATACGCAGTATTTT. This sequence encodes CATPGGSTDTQYF. The complete variable domain, with remaining parts taken from reference TRBV2 and TRBJ2-3, reads EPEVTQTPSHQVTQMGQEVILRCVPISNHLYFYWYRQILGQKVEFLVSFYNNEISEKSEIFDDQFSVERPDGSNFTLKIRSTKLEDSAMYFCATPGGSTDTQYFGPGTRLTVL.

This chain joins TRBV27 and TRBJ2-4; weak D call: TRBD1 (6 bases). With 0 bases removed from V and 5 bases from J, the gap between germline ends came to 11 bases. The CDR3 is 15 amino acids. Germline V lookup: CDR1 MNHEY, CDR2 SMNVEV (reference sequence). DNA for the CDR3: TGTGCCAGCAGTTTATCGTGGGGGCGCGAAAACATTCAGTACTTC. Protein sequence: CASSLSWGRENIQYF.

This chain links TRBV28 with TRBJ1-1, with TRBD1 matching 9 bases. V dropped 6 bases and J dropped 4; count of bases not matched to a gene: 6. CDR1 MDHEN and CDR2 SYDVKM come from the germline V gene. CDR3 length: 14 amino acids. The CDR3 reads CASRTGQGRTEAFF. CDR3 nucleotides: TGTGCCAGCAGAACCGGACAGGGGCGCACTGAAGCTTTCTTT.

The chain is built from TRBV6-1 and TRBJ1-1; tentative D call: TRBD1 (6 bases). Germline V CDR1 and CDR2: MNHNS, SASEGT. The CDR3 totals 14 residues. Deletions cut 4 bases from V and 8 bases from J, with 17 bases between. CDR3 bases: TGTGCCAGCAGTGGACAGGTATCGATTTCAGAAGCTTTCTTT. It specifies CASSGQVSISEAFF.

A single count supports this clone. V gene TRBV5-1 combines with J gene TRBJ1-2; D uncertain. Germline-derived CDR1 and CDR2 are SGHRS and YFSETQ. Trimming took 0 bases from V and 6 from J, leaving 12 bases between them. This CDR3 is 14 amino acids long. The CDR3 spells CASSLALGEDGYTF. Here the CDR3 DNA reads TGCGCCAGCAGCTTGGCTCTTGGTGAGGATGGCTACACCTTC.

With regard to this clone: A read error may account for a junction end that differs from germline. This chain connects TRBV7-9 to TRBJ1-4, with unresolved D. The germline gives CDR1 SEHNR, CDR2 FQNEAQ (reference sequence). This CDR3 comprises 13 residues. The CDR3 loop reads CSSSLEVNEKLFF. CDR3 DNA sequence: TGTTCCAGCAGCTTGGAGGTGAATGAAAAACTGTTTTTT.